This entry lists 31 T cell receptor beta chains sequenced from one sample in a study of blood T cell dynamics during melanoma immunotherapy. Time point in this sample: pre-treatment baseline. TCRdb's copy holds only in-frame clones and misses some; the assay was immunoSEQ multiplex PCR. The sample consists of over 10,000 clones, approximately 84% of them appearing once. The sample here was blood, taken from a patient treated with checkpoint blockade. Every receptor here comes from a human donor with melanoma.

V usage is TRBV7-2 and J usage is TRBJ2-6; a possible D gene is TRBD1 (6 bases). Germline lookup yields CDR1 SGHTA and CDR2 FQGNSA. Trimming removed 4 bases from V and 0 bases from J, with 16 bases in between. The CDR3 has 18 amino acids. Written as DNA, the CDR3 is TGTGCCAGCAGCTCACACGACAGGACGCTCTCTGGGGCCAACGTCCTGACTTTC. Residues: CASSSHDRTLSGANVLTF.

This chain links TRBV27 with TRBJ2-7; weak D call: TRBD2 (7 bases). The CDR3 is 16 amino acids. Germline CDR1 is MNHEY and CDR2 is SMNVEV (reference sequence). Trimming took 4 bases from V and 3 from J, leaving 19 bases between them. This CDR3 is CASSSPRRGGLYEQYF. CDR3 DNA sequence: TGTGCCAGCAGTTCCCCTCGGAGGGGGGGTCTCTACGAGCAGTACTTC.

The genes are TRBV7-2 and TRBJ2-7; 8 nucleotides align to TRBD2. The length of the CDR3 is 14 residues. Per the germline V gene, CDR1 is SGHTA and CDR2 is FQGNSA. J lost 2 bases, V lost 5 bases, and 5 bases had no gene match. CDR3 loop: CASSRRTSPYEQYF. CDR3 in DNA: TGTGCCAGCAGCCGACGGACTAGCCCCTACGAGCAGTACTTC.

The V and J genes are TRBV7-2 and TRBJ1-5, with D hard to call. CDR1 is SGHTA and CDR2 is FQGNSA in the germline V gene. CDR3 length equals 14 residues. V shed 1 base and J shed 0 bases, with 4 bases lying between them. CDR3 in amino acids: CASSLGHSNQPQHF. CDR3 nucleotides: TGTGCCAGCAGCTTAGGTCATAGCAATCAGCCCCAGCATTTT.

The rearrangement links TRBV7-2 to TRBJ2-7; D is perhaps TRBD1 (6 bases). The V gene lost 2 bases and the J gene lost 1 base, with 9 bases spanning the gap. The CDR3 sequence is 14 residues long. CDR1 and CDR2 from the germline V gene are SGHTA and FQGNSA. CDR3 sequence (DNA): TGTGCCAGCAGCTTAAAGAGGGGGTCCTACGAGCAGTACTTC. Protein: CASSLKRGSYEQYF.

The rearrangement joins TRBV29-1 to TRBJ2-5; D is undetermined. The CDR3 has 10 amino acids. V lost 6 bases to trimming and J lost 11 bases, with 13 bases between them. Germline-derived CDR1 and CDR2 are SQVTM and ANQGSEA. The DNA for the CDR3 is TGCAGCGTCCTATCCGTAGAGCAGTACTTC. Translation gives CSVLSVEQYF.

CDR3: CASSLDPSGGDTQYF. The CDR3 DNA follows: TGTGCCAGCAGCTTGGATCCTAGCGGGGGGGATACGCAGTATTTT. The chain carries TRBV5-4 and TRBJ2-3; TRBD2 agrees at 11 bases. Germline V gives CDR1 SGHNT, CDR2 YYREEE (reference sequence). The V and J ends lost 0 bases and 6 bases, in that order; junction bases with no gene match: 3. CDR3 size: 15 residues.

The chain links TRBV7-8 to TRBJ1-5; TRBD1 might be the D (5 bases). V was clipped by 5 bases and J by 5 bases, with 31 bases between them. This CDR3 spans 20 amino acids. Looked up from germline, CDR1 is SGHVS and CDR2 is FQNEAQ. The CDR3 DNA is TGTGCCAGCAGCCAGAAAACGTCTAGGCTAGACCGGGACCCTCATCAGCCCCAGCATTTT. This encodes CASSQKTSRLDRDPHQPQHF.

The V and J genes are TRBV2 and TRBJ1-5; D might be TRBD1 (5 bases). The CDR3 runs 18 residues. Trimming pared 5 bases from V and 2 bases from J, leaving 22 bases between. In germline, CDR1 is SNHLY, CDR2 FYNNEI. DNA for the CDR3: TGTGCCAGCAGTCCCCCAATCATCAGACAGAGGGGCAATCAGCCCCAGCATTTT. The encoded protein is CASSPPIIRQRGNQPQHF.

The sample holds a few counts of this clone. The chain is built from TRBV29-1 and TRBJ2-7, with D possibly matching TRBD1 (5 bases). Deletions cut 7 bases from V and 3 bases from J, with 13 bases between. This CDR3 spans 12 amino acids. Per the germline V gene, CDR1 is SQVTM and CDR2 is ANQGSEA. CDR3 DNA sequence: TGCAGCGCGAGAAGGACAAACTACGAGCAGTACTTC. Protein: CSARRTNYEQYF.

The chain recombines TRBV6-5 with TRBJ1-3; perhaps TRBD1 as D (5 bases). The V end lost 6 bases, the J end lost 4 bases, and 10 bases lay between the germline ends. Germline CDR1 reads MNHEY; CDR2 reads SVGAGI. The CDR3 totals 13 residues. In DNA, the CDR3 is TGTGCCAGCAGACCGGCAGGGGGAAACACCATATATTTT. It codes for CASRPAGGNTIYF.

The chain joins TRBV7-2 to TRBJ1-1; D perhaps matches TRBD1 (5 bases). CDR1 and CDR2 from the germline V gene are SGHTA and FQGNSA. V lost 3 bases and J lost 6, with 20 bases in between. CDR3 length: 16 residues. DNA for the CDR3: TGTGCCAGCAGCTTGGGGGTCTCCCCGATTAGGGCTGAAGCTTTCTTT. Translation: CASSLGVSPIRAEAFF. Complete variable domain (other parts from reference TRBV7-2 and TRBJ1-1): GAGVSQSPSNKVTEKGKDVELRCDPISGHTALYWYRQSLGQGLEFLIYFQGNSAPDKSGLPSDRFSAERTGGSVSTLTIQRTQQEDSAVYLCASSLGVSPIRAEAFFGQGTRLTVV.

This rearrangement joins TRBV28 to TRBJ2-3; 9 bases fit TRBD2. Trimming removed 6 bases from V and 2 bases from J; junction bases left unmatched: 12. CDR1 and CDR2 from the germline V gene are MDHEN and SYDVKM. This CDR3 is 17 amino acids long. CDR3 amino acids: CASRRARLAVITDTQYF. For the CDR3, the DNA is TGTGCCAGCAGACGAGCCCGACTAGCGGTCATCACAGATACGCAGTATTTT. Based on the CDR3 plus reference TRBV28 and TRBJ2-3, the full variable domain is DVKVTQSSRYLVKRTGEKVFLECVQDMDHENMFWYRQDPGLGLRLIYFSYDVKMKEKGDIPEGYSVSREKKERFSLILESASTNQTSMYLCASRRARLAVITDTQYFGPGTRLTVL.

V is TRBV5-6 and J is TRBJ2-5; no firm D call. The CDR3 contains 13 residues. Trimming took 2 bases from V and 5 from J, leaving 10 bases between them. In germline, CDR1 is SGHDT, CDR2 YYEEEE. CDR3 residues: CASSFRLEETQYF. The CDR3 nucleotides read TGTGCCAGCAGCTTCCGCTTGGAGGAGACCCAGTACTTC.

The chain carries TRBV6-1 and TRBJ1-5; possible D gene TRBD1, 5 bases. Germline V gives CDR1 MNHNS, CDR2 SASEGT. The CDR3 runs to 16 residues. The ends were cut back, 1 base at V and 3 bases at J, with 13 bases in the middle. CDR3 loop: CASSEVGRGDNQPQHF. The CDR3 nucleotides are TGTGCCAGCAGTGAAGTGGGAAGAGGGGACAATCAGCCCCAGCATTTT.

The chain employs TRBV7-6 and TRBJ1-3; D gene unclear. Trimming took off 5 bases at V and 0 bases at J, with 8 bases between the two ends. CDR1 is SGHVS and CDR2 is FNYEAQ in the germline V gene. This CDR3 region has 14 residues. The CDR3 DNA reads TGTGCCAGCAGCCCGGGCCTCTCTGGAAACACCATATATTTT. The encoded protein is CASSPGLSGNTIYF.

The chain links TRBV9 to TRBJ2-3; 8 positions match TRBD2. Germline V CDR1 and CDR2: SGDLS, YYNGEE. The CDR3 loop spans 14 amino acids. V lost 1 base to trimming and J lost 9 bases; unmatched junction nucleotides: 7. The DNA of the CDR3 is TGTGCCAGCAGCGTACCGGGGGGGCCGAGCACGCAGTATTTT. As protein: CASSVPGGPSTQYF.

The CDR3 region is CASSVDVNTEAFF. In DNA, the CDR3 is TGTGCCAGCAGCGTAGATGTTAACACTGAAGCTTTCTTT. The V and J genes are TRBV9 and TRBJ1-1, with D hard to call. The CDR3 runs 13 residues. V lost 0 bases, J lost 2 bases, and 5 bases lay in between. Germline CDR1 SGDLS, CDR2 YYNGEE. The full variable domain, rest sourced from reference TRBV9 and TRBJ1-1, is DSGVTQTPKHLITATGQRVTLRCSPRSGDLSVYWYQQSLDQGLQFLIQYYNGEERAKGNILERFSAQQFPDLHSELNLSSLELGDSALYFCASSVDVNTEAFFGQGTRLTVV.

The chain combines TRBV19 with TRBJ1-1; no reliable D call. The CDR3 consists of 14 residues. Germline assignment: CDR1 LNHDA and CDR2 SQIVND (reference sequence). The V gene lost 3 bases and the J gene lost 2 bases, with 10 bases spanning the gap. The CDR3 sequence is CASSIADGNTEAFF. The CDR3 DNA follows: TGTGCCAGTAGTATCGCTGACGGAAACACTGAAGCTTTCTTT.

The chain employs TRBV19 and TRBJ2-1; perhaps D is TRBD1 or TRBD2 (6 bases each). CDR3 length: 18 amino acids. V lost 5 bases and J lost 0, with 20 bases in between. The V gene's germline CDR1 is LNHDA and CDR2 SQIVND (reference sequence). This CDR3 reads CASSQGLSGTSSYNEQFF. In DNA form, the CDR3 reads TGTGCCAGTAGTCAGGGACTTTCGGGGACAAGCTCCTACAATGAGCAGTTCTTC.

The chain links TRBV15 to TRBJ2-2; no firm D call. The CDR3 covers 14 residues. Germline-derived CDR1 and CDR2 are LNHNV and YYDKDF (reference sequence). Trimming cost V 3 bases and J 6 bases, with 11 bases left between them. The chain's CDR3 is CATSSSVEPGELFF. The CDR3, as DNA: TGTGCCACCAGCAGCTCCGTTGAGCCCGGGGAGCTGTTTTTT.

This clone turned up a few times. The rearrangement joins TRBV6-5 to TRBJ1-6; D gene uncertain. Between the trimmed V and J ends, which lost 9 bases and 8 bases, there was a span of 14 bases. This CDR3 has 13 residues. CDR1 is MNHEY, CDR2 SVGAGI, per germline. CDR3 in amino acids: CASQRLGDSPLHF. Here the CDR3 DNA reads TGTGCCAGTCAGAGGCTCGGGGATTCACCCCTCCACTTT.

CDR3 region: CASSPRTGAGEAFF. In DNA, the CDR3 is TGTGCCAGCAGCCCCCGGACAGGGGCGGGTGAAGCTTTCTTT. The chain has TRBV5-8 and TRBJ1-1; 9 bases fit TRBD1. With 4 bases clipped from V and 7 bases from J, the junction kept 8 bases outside the gene matches. The CDR3 runs 14 residues. The germline CDR1 and CDR2 sequences are SGHTS and YDEGEE.

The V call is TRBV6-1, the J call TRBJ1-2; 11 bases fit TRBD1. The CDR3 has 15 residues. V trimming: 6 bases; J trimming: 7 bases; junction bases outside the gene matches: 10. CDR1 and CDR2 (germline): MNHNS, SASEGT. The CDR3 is CASRAGTGGFGGYTF. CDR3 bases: TGTGCCAGCAGGGCCGGGACAGGGGGATTTGGTGGCTACACCTTC.

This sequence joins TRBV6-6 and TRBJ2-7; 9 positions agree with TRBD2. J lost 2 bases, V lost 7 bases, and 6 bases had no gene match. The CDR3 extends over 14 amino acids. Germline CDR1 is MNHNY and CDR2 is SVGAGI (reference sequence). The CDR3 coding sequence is TGTGCCAGCATCAAGGCGGGAGGGACCTACGAGCAGTACTTC. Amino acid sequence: CASIKAGGTYEQYF.

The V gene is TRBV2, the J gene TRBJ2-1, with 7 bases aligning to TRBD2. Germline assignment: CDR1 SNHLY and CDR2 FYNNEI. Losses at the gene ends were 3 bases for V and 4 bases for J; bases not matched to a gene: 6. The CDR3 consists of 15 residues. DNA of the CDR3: TGTGCCAGCAGTGAGGCCCAGCGGGGTTACAATGAGCAGTTCTTC. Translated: CASSEAQRGYNEQFF.

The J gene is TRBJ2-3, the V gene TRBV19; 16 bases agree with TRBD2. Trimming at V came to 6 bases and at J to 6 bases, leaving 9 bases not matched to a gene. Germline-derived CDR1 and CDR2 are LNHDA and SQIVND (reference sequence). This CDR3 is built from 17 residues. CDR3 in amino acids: CASRPLGLAGGPDTQYF. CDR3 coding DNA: TGTGCCAGTAGACCCTTGGGACTAGCGGGAGGGCCGGATACGCAGTATTTT.

CDR3 region: CASSLFGSGRAVGTGELFF. CDR3 coding DNA: TGCGCCAGCAGCTTGTTCGGTAGCGGGAGGGCCGTGGGCACCGGGGAGCTGTTTTTT. The chain has TRBV5-1 and TRBJ2-2; 11 bases map to TRBD2. The CDR3 sequence is 19 residues long. The germline V gene encodes CDR1 SGHRS and CDR2 YFSETQ. Germline trimming cut 1 base from V and 4 bases from J; bases unmatched to any gene: 12.

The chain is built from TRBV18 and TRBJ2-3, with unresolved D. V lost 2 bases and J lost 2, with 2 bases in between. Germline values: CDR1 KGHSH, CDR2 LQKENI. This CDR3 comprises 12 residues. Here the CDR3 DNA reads TGTGCCAGCTCACCAGACACAGATACGCAGTATTTT. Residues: CASSPDTDTQYF. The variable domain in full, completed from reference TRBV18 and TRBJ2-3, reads NAGVMQNPRHLVRRRGQEARLRCSPMKGHSHVYWYRQLPEEGLKFMVYLQKENIIDESGMPKERFSAEFPKEGPSILRIQQVVRGDSAAYFCASSPDTDTQYFGPGTRLTVL.

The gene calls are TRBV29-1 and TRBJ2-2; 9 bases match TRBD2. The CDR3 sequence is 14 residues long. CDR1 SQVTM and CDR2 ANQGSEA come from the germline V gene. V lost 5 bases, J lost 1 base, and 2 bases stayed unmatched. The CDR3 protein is CSVRLAENTGELFF. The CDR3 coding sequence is TGCAGCGTTCGACTAGCGGAGAACACCGGGGAGCTGTTTTTT.

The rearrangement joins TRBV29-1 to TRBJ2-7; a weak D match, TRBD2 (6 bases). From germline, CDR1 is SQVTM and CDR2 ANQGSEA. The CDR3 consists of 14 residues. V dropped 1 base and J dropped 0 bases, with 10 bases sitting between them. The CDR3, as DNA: TGCAGCGTTGAAGCGGGAGACGCCTCCTACGAGCAGTACTTC. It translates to CSVEAGDASYEQYF.